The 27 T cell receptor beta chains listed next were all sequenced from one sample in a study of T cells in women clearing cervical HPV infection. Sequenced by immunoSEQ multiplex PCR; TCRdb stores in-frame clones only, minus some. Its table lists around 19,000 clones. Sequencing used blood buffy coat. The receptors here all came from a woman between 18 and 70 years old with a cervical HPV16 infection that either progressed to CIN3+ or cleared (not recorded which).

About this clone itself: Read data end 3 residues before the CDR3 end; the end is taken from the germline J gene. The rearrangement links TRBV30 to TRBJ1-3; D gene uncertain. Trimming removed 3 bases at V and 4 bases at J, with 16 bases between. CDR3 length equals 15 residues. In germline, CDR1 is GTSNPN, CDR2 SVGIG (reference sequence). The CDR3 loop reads CAWSRPQASGNTIYF. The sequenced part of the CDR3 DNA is TGTGCCTGGAGCCGCCCCCAGGCATCGGGAAACACC.

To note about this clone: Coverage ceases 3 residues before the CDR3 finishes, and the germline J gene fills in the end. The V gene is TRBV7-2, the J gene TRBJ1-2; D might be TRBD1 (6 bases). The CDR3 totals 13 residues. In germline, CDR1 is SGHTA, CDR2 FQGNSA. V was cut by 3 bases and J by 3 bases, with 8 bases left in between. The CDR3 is CASSFRQDYGYTF. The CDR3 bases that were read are TGTGCCAGCAGCTTTAGACAGGACTATGGC.

CDR3 sequence: CASSRNRETQYF. CDR3 DNA (partial): TGTGCCAGCAGCCGGAACAGAGAGACC. The V and J genes are TRBV6-2 or TRBV6-3 and TRBJ2-5; unclear D gene. Coverage ceases 3 residues before the CDR3 finishes, and the germline J gene fills in the end. CDR3 length: 12 residues. V lost 6 bases, J lost 4 bases, and 9 bases lay in between. Germline lookup yields CDR1 MNHEY and CDR2 SVGEGT.

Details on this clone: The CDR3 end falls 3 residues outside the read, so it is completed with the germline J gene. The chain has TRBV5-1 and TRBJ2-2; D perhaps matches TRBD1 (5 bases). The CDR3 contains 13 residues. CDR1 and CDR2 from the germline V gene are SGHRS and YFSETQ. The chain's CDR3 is CASSLPGANVLFF. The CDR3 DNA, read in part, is TGCGCCAGCAGCTTGCCTGGGGCCAACGTG.

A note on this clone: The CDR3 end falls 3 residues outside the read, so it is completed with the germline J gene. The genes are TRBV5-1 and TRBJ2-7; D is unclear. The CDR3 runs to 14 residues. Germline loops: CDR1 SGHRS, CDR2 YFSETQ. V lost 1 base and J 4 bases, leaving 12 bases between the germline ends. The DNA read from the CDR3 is TGCGCCAGCAGCTTGATTCAGAGGCAATACGAG. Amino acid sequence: CASSLIQRQYE. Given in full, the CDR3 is CASSLIQRQYEQYF.

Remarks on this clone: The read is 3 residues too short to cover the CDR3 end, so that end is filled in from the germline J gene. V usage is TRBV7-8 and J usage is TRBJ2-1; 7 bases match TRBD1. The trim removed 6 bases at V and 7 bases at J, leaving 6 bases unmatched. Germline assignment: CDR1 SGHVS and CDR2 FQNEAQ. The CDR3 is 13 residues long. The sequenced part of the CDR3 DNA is TGTGCCAGCAGGATAAGACAGGGAAATGAG. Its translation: CASRIRQGNE. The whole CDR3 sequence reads CASRIRQGNEQFF.

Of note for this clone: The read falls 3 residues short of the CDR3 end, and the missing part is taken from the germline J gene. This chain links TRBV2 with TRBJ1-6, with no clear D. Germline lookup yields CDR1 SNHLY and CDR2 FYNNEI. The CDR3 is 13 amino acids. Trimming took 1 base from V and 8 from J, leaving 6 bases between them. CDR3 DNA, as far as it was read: TGTGCCAGCAGTGAAGAAAGGGATTCACCC. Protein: CASSEERDSP. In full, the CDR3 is CASSEERDSPLHF. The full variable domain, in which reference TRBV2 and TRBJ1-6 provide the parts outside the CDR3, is EPEVTQTPSHQVTQMGQEVILRCVPISNHLYFYWYRQILGQKVEFLVSFYNNEISEKSEIFDDQFSVERPDGSNFTLKIRSTKLEDSAMYFCASSEERDSPLHFGNGTRLTVT.

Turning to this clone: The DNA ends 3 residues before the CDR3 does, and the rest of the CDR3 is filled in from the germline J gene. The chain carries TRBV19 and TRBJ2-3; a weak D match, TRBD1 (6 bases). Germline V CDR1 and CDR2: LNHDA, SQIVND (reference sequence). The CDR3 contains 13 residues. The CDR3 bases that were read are TGTGCCAGTAGTATTGGGGGCGGTCAGCCG. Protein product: CASSIGGGQP. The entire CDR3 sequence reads CASSIGGGQPQYF.

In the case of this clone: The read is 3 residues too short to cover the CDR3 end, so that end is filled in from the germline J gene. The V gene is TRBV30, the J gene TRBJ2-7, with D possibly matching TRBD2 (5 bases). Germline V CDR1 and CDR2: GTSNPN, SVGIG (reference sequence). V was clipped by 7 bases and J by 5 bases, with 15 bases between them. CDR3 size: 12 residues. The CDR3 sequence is CASLGAGDEQYF. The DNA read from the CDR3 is TGTGCCTCTCTCGGAGCCGGGGACGAG.

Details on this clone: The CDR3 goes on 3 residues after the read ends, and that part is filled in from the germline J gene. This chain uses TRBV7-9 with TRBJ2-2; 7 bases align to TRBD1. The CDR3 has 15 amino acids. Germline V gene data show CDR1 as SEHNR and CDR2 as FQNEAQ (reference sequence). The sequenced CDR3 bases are TGTGCCAGCAGCTTAGCGCGACAGGGTGGCGAAAAG. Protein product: CASSLARQGGEK. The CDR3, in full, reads CASSLARQGGEKLFF.

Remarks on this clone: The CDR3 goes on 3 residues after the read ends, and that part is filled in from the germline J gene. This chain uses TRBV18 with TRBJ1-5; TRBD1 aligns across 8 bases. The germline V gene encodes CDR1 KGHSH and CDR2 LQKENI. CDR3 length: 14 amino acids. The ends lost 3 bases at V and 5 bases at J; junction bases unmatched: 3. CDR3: CASSPSRGHQPQHF. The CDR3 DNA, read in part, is TGTGCCAGCTCACCTAGCAGGGGGCATCAGCCC. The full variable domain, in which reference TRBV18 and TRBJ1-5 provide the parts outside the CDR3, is NAGVMQNPRHLVRRRGQEARLRCSPMKGHSHVYWYRQLPEEGLKFMVYLQKENIIDESGMPKERFSAEFPKEGPSILRIQQVVRGDSAAYFCASSPSRGHQPQHFGDGTRLSIL.

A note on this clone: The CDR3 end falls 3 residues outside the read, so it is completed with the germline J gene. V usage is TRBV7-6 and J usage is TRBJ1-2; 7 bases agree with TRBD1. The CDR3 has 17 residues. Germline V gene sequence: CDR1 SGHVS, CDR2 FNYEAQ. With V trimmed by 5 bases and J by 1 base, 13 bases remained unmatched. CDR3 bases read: TGTGCCAGCAGCACAGGGACAGTTCCCCCTCTTAACTATGGC. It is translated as CASSTGTVPPLNYG. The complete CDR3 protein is CASSTGTVPPLNYGYTF.

CDR3 protein: CASSSQMGQGSYNEQFF. The sequenced part of the CDR3 DNA is TGTGCCAGCAGCTCTCAGATGGGACAGGGGTCCTACAATGAG. The rearrangement links TRBV7-7 to TRBJ2-1, with 10 bases fitting TRBD1. Coverage ceases 3 residues before the CDR3 finishes, and the germline J gene fills in the end. Germline V gives CDR1 SSHAT, CDR2 FNYEAQ (reference sequence). V was clipped by 4 bases and J by 1 base; unmatched bases: 7. There are 17 residues in the CDR3.

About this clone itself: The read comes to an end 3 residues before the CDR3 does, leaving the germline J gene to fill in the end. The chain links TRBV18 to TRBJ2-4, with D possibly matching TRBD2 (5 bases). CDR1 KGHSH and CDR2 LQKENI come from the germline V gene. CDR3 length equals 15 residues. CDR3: CASSPQQTADYGQYF. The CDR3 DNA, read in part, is TGTGCCAGCTCACCACAGCAGACCGCCGACTATGGT.

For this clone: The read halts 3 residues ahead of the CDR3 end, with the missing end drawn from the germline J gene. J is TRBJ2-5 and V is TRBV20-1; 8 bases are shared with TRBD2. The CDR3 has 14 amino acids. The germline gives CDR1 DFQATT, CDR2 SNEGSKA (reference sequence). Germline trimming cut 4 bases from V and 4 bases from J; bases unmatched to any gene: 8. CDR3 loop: CSATGGVAGETQYF. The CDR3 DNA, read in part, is TGCAGTGCTACCGGGGGGGTAGCGGGAGAGACC.

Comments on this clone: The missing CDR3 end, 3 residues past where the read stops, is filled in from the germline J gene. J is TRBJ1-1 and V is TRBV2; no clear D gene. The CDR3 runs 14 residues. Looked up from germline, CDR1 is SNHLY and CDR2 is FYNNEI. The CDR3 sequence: CASSPDTSLLEAFF. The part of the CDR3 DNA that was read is TGTGCCAGCAGTCCCGACACCTCCTTGCTGGAA.

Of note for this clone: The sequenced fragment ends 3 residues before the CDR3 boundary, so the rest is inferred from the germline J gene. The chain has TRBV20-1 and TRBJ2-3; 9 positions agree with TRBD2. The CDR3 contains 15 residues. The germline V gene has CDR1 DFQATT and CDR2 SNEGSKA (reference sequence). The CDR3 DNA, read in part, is TGCAGTGCCCCCTGGCTAGCGGGGAAACAAGAGACG. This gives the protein CSAPWLAGKQET. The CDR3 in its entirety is CSAPWLAGKQETQYF.

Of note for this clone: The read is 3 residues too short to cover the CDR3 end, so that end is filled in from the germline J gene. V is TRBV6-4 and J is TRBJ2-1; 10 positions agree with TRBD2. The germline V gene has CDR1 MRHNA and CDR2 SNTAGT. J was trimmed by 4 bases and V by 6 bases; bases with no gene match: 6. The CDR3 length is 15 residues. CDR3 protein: CASRSSGGLYNEQFF. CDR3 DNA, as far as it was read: TGTGCCAGCAGAAGTAGCGGGGGGTTATACAATGAG.

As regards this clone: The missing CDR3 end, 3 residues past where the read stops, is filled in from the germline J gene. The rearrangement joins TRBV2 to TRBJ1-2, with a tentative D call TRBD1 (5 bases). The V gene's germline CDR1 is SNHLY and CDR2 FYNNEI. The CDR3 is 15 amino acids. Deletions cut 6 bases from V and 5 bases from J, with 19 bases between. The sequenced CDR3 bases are TGTGCCAGCAGGAACGACCTAAGTCAGGGTTATGGC. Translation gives CASRNDLSQGYG. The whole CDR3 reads CASRNDLSQGYGYTF.

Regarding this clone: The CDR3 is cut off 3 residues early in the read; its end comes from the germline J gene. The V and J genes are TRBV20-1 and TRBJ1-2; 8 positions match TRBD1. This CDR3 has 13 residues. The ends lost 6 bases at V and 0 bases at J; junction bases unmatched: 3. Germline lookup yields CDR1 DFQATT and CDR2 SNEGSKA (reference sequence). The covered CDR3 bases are TGCAGTGCAGGACAGGGAGCTAACTATGGC. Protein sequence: CSAGQGANYG. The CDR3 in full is CSAGQGANYGYTF.

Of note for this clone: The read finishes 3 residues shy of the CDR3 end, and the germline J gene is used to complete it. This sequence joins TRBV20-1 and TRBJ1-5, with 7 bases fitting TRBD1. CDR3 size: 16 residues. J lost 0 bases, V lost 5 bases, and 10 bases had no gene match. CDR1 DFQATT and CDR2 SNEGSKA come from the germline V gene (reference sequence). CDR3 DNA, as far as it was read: TGCAGTGCTGATTCCCTGGGACAGCATAGCAATCAGCCC. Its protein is CSADSLGQHSNQP. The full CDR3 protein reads CSADSLGQHSNQPQHF.

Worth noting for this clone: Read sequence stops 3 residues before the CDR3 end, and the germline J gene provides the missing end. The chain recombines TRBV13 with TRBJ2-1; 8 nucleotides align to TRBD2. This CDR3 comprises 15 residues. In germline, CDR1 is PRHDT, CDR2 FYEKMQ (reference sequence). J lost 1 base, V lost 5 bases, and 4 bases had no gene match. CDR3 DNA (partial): TGTGCCAGCAGCGGACGGGGGGGGTCCTACAATGAG. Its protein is CASSGRGGSYNE. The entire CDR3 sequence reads CASSGRGGSYNEQFF.

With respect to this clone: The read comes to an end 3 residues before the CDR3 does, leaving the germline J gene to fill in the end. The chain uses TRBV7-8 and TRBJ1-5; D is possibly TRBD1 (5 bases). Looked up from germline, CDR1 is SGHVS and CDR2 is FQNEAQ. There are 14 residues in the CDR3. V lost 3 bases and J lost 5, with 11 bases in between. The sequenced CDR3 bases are TGTGCCAGCAGCTTTCGGGGGTTCGATCAGCCC. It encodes CASSFRGFDQP. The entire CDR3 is CASSFRGFDQPQHF.

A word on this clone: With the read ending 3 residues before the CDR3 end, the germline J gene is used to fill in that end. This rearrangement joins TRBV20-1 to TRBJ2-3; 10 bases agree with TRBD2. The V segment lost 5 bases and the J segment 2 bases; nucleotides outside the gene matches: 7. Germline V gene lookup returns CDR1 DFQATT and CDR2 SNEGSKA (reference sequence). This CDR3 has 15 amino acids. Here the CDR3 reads CSAPGSGGNTDTQYF. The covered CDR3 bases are TGCAGTGCTCCGGGTAGCGGGGGGAACACAGATACG.

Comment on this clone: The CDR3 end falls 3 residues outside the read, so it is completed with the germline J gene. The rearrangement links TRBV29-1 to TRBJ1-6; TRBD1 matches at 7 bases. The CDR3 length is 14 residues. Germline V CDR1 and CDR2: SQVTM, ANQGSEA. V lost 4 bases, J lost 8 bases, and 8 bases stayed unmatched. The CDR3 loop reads CSVAQDRTDSPLHF. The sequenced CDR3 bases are TGCAGCGTTGCTCAGGACAGGACAGATTCACCC.

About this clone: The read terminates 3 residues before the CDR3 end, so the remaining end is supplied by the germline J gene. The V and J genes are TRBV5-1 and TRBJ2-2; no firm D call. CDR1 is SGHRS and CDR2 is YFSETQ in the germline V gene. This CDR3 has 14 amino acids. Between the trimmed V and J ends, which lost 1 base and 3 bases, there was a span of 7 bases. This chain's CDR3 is CASSLTPDTGELFF. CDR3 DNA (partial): TGCGCCAGCAGCTTGACCCCAGACACCGGGGAG.

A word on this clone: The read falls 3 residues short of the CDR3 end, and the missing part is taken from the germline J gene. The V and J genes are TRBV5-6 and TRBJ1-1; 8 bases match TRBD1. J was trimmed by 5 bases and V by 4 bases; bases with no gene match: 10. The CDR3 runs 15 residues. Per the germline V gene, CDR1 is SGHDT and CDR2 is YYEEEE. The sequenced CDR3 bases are TGTGCCAGCAGCGTAGGACACAGGGGGGGAACTGAA. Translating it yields CASSVGHRGGTE. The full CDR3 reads CASSVGHRGGTEAFF.